This TCR beta chain is drawn from a study of blood T cell repertoires in COVID-19. In the study overall: Researchers got acute and convalescent COVID-19 samples from the United States, Italy and Spain.

Profiled with immunoSEQ multiplex PCR; TCRdb holds only in-frame clones, not every one. The repertoire consists of more than 110,000 clones, with about three quarters occurring once and the leading ten covering more than 3.5%. Source material: peripheral blood. The clonotype was recovered from an elderly woman with active or convalescent COVID-19.

CDR3 loop: CASSDSPRGTGNTIYF. The CDR3 bases are TGTGCCAGCAGCGATAGCCCCAGGGGGACTGGAAACACCATATATTTT. This sequence joins TRBV9 and TRBJ1-3; 7 bases fit TRBD1. Germline CDR1 is SGDLS and CDR2 is YYNGEE. The CDR3 is 16 amino acids. V shed 3 bases and J 2 bases; nucleotides not matched to a gene: 8.